The sequence of this T cell receptor (beta chain) was determined in a study of post-analysis software for immune sequencing data. Study conclusions and caveats: Controls had lower frequencies than patients of about 5 TRBV segments, which included TRBV5-6, TRBV5-1 and TRBV20-1.

Deletions cut 8 bases from V and 0 bases from J, with 8 bases between. Germline V gene lookup returns CDR1 MDHEN and CDR2 SYDVKM. There are 12 residues in the CDR3. On this clonotype: The antigen remains unidentified.

Each TCR beta cDNA library carried unique molecular identifiers. TCRdb redid the calling of the PCR reads with MiXCR, one entry per CDR3 protein. In the table there are about 820,000 distinct CDR3 sequences, roughly 50% of which are singletons. The clonotype comes from a girl aged 5-17 years with multiple sclerosis. The specimen was blood. The rearrangement joins TRBV28 to TRBJ2-7; D uncertain. Written as DNA, the CDR3 is TGTGCCAGCTGTCGAGGCTCCTACGAGCAGTACTTC. Residues: CASCRGSYEQYF.